This T cell receptor beta chain came from a study of CD8 T cells in ankylosing spondylitis. Study conclusions and caveats: Researchers report that disease-linked clones proved CD8+ and relatively rare in peripheral blood. What seemed typical of ankylosing spondylitis blood was a TCR beta motif built from several highly homologous variants.

As the method for making TCR beta libraries, quantitative 5'-RACE with molecular barcodes was used. TCRdb independently ran MiXCR on the 5' RACE reads; one entry per CDR3 protein. Found here are more than 150,000 distinct CDR3 sequences, over 15% of them singletons; the top ten hold 3.5% to 5%. This clonotype was detected ten times or more. Its antigen is still unknown. V was pared by 1 base and J by 3 bases, with 6 bases of the junction left unmatched. Per the germline V gene, CDR1 is MGHDK and CDR2 is SYGVNS. The CDR3 runs 15 residues. This receptor was taken from a male donor aged 10 to 30 with ankylosing spondylitis or in good health (not recorded which). Sequenced input: blood, either unsorted or a sorted T cell fraction (not recorded which). V and J are TRBV25-1 and TRBJ2-7, with 7 bases that match TRBD2. CDR3 protein: CASSESGGGVYEQYF. For the CDR3, the DNA is TGTGCCAGCAGTGAATCTGGGGGGGGGGTCTACGAGCAGTACTTC.